The rows below give T cell receptor beta chains drawn from one sample of a study of read filtering for tumor transcriptome and immune sequencing. MiXCR, run by TCRdb on the reads, gives a single entry per CDR3 protein. The sample lists about 15,000 distinct CDR3 sequences; roughly 22% were seen once. Sample: a population of CD138-negative cells sorted from bone marrow. The receptors originated from a donor over 35 with multiple myeloma. The CDR3 runs from the conserved cysteine through the conserved F or W. Fields, in order: J gene, V gene, D gene, clone size, CDR3 protein, CDR3 DNA. The D gene is left open where the match is weak. A clone size is listed for some rows: how often the clone was seen (once, few, many), or a class if it is expanded.

TRBJ2-3,TRBV6-5,TRBD2,few,CASRETSGRMSGTDTQYF,TGTGCCAGCAGGGAGACTAGCGGGAGAATGAGCGGCACAGATACGCAGTATTTT
TRBJ2-1,TRBV4-1,.,many,CASSRGPQTSEQFF,TGCGCCAGCAGCCGGGGGCCCCAAACAAGTGAGCAGTTCTTC
TRBJ2-2,TRBV27,TRBD2,few,CASSLRSSGVLTGELFF,TGTGCCAGCAGTTTACGGTCTAGCGGGGTACTCACCGGGGAGCTGTTTTTT
TRBJ2-3,TRBV29-1,.,few,CSVATYGSDNLRSDTQYF,TGCAGCGTCGCAACATATGGAAGCGACAACCTGCGGTCAGATACGCAGTATTTT
TRBJ2-3,TRBV24-1,TRBD2,few,CATSDVAGLAGLGTDTQYF,TGTGCCACCAGTGACGTTGCCGGCCTAGCGGGATTGGGGACAGATACGCAGTATTTT
TRBJ2-7,TRBV11-2,TRBD2,.,CASSLPGTSGTSYEQYF,TGTGCCAGCAGCTTGCCCGGGACTAGCGGGACAAGCTACGAGCAGTACTTC
TRBJ2-5,TRBV12-3/TRBV12-4,TRBD1,.,CASSLRQGRGGTQYF,TGTGCCAGCAGTCTGCGACAGGGACGGGGCGGGACCCAGTACTTC
TRBJ1-1,TRBV20-1,.,many,CSASSGSTEAFF,TGCAGTGCCTCAAGTGGGTCCACTGAAGCTTTCTTT
TRBJ2-1,TRBV24-1,TRBD2,few,CATSERLRTSGRAYNEQFF,TGTGCCACCAGTGAAAGACTTAGGACTAGCGGGAGGGCCTACAATGAGCAGTTCTTC
TRBJ2-7,TRBV5-5,.,many,CASSFRQSYEQYF,TGTGCCAGCAGCTTCCGGCAGTCCTACGAGCAGTACTTC
TRBJ2-1,TRBV7-6,.,.,CASSLAVYNEQFF,TGTGCCAGCAGCTTAGCCGTCTACAATGAGCAGTTCTTC
TRBJ2-5,TRBV29-1,.,many,CSVEYSQQETQYF,TGCAGCGTTGAGTACAGTCAGCAAGAGACCCAGTACTTC
TRBJ1-2,TRBV2,TRBD1,.,CASMGQGADGYTF,TGTGCCAGCATGGGACAGGGGGCCGATGGCTACACCTTC
TRBJ2-5,TRBV7-2,.,.,CASSFVPWQGGETQYF,TGTGCCAGCAGCTTTGTCCCCTGGCAGGGCGGCGAGACCCAGTACTTC
TRBJ2-1,TRBV9,.,few,CASRDGRPSSYNEQFF,TGTGCCAGCAGGGACGGACGGCCGAGCTCCTACAATGAGCAGTTCTTC
TRBJ2-7,TRBV4-1,.,few,CASSQDTGRGYEQYF,TGCGCCAGCAGCCAAGATACTGGCAGGGGCTACGAGCAGTACTTC
TRBJ2-2,TRBV5-4,TRBD1,.,CASSSRDRPNTGELFF,TGTGCCAGCAGCTCCCGGGACAGGCCGAACACCGGGGAGCTGTTTTTT
TRBJ2-1,TRBV5-1,TRBD2,many,CASSLRPQAGGSYNEQFF,TGCGCCAGCAGCCTCCGGCCCCAAGCGGGGGGTAGCTACAATGAGCAGTTCTTC
TRBJ2-1,TRBV11-2,.,many,CASSLDRQEYNEQFF,TGTGCCAGCAGCTTAGATCGTCAGGAGTACAATGAGCAGTTCTTC
TRBJ2-1,TRBV7-9,TRBD1,many,CASSKTGGFGNEQFF,TGTGCCAGCAGCAAGACAGGGGGCTTTGGAAATGAGCAGTTCTTC
TRBJ2-7,TRBV6-5,.,many,CASTDGGAEQYF,TGTGCCAGCACCGACGGAGGGGCCGAGCAGTACTTC
TRBJ1-1,TRBV19,.,few,CASFIGGVEGTEAFF,TGTGCCAGCTTTATCGGGGGAGTAGAAGGCACTGAAGCTTTCTTT
TRBJ2-6,TRBV19,TRBD2,many,CASSSRLAGGSGANVLTF,TGTGCCAGTAGTTCCCGACTAGCGGGGGGCTCTGGGGCCAACGTCCTGACTTTC
TRBJ2-5,TRBV6-5,TRBD2,many,CASSARGGRETQYF,TGTGCCAGCAGTGCGCGGGGGGGCAGAGAGACCCAGTACTTC
TRBJ1-5,TRBV6-5,.,once,CASRHHNNQPQHF,TGTGCCAGCAGACATCATAACAACCAGCCCCAGCATTTT
TRBJ1-4,TRBV7-2,.,many,CASSYDSRLKEKLFF,TGTGCCAGCAGTTACGACAGCAGACTAAAGGAAAAACTGTTTTTT
TRBJ2-5,TRBV20-1,TRBD1,many,CSASDDRDETQYF,TGCAGTGCTAGTGACGACAGGGATGAGACCCAGTACTTC
TRBJ1-1,TRBV3-1,TRBD1,few,CASSPRTGSTEAFF,TGTGCCAGCAGCCCCCGGACAGGGAGTACTGAAGCTTTCTTT
TRBJ1-1,TRBV18,.,few,CASSPNWDGYTEAFF,TGTGCCAGCTCACCAAACTGGGACGGGTACACTGAAGCTTTCTTT
TRBJ2-5,TRBV11-2,.,few,CASSTTGGFQETQYF,TGTGCCAGCAGCACCACAGGCGGCTTCCAAGAGACCCAGTACTTC
TRBJ1-1,TRBV13,TRBD1,many,CASSSGQGARTEAFF,TGTGCCAGCAGCTCCGGACAGGGGGCGCGGACTGAAGCTTTCTTT
TRBJ2-2,TRBV11-2,TRBD1,many,CASSLSYLGGDRGDTGELFF,TGTGCCAGCAGCCTCTCTTATCTCGGGGGTGACAGGGGAGACACCGGGGAGCTGTTTTTT
TRBJ2-3,TRBV20-1,.,.,CSARLTTAGADTQYF,TGCAGTGCTAGACTAACTACCGCCGGCGCAGATACGCAGTATTTT
TRBJ1-5,TRBV6-5,TRBD1,.,CASSTGTGGAGNQPQHF,TGTGCCAGCAGTACCGGGACAGGGGGCGCGGGCAATCAGCCCCAGCATTTT
TRBJ1-1,TRBV29-1,.,.,CSAGDVQAFF,TGCAGCGCCGGGGACGTTCAAGCTTTCTTT
TRBJ2-7,TRBV10-3,TRBD2,many,CAISDHLAGSEQYF,TGTGCCATTTCTGATCATCTAGCGGGATCCGAGCAGTACTTC
TRBJ2-7,TRBV5-1,.,many,CASSITGTYEQYF,TGCGCCAGCAGCATTACAGGGACCTACGAGCAGTACTTC